Below are 13 T cell receptor beta chains sequenced from a single sample in a study of blood T cell repertoires in COVID-19. The assay was immunoSEQ multiplex PCR, and TCRdb's table has in-frame clones only and misses some. The sample lists 100,000 or so clones, 85% to 95% occurring once. Sequencing input: peripheral blood. The receptors shown here come from a woman aged 55 to 70 with active COVID-19.

The chain joins TRBV6-6 to TRBJ2-3; TRBD2 matches at 11 bases. CDR3 length equals 14 residues. J gave up 6 bases and V 2 bases, and 1 base lay outside the gene matches. Germline V gene sequence: CDR1 MNHNY, CDR2 SVGAGI (reference sequence). The CDR3 DNA reads TGTGCCAGCAGTTACCGGACTAGCGGGGATACGCAGTATTTT. Its protein product is CASSYRTSGDTQYF.

This clone appeared once. The chain combines TRBV30 with TRBJ2-7, with 9 bases aligning to TRBD2. V lost 1 base, J lost 3 bases, and 10 bases stayed unmatched. From germline, CDR1 is GTSNPN and CDR2 SVGIG (reference sequence). The CDR3 has 16 residues. CDR3 in amino acids: CAWSALAGRGFYEQYF. CDR3 nucleotides: TGTGCCTGGAGTGCTCTAGCGGGGAGGGGATTCTACGAGCAGTACTTC.

This clone is a singleton in its sample. The CDR3 sequence is CSASLGPAGGSGANVLTF. DNA of the CDR3: TGCAGTGCTAGTCTTGGGCCTGCAGGGGGTTCTGGGGCCAACGTCCTGACTTTC. V and J are TRBV20-1 and TRBJ2-6; 7 positions match TRBD1. Germline CDR1 DFQATT, CDR2 SNEGSKA (reference sequence). This CDR3 is 18 amino acids long. V was pared by 3 bases and J by 1 base, with 12 bases of the junction left unmatched.

This clone occurred once. The chain employs TRBV6-6 and TRBJ2-1, with TRBD2 identical over 13 bases. From germline, CDR1 is MNHNY and CDR2 SVGAGI (reference sequence). With V trimmed by 6 bases and J by 0 bases, 2 bases remained unmatched. The CDR3 extends over 16 amino acids. The CDR3, as DNA: TGTGCCAGCAGGGGACTAGCGGGGAGCTCCTACAATGAGCAGTTCTTC. It codes for CASRGLAGSSYNEQFF.

The V call is TRBV7-2, the J call TRBJ2-7; TRBD1 matches 10 bases. This CDR3 contains 15 residues. Germline assignment: CDR1 SGHTA and CDR2 FQGNSA. Trimming cost V 5 bases and J 2 bases; bases outside gene matches: 6. The chain's CDR3 is CASSPRTGGTYEQYF. As DNA, the CDR3 is TGTGCCAGCAGCCCGCGGACAGGGGGTACCTACGAGCAGTACTTC.

The chain recombines TRBV5-1 with TRBJ2-3; D unresolved. CDR3 size: 12 residues. CDR1 SGHRS and CDR2 YFSETQ come from the germline V gene. The germline V and J ends were trimmed by 3 bases and 2 bases, with 4 bases remaining between them. The CDR3 reads CASSSFTDTQYF. The CDR3, as DNA: TGCGCCAGCAGCTCGTTCACAGATACGCAGTATTTT.

This chain connects TRBV6-2 or TRBV6-3 to TRBJ1-5; 8 bases are a match to TRBD1. Unmatched junction bases numbered 9, after V lost 0 bases and J lost 2 bases. Germline V CDR1 and CDR2: MNHEY, SVGEGT. This CDR3 has 18 residues. CDR3 sequence: CASSYSSGQGGGNQPQHF. For the CDR3, the DNA is TGTGCCAGCAGTTACTCTTCAGGACAGGGCGGGGGCAATCAGCCCCAGCATTTT.

The rearrangement uses TRBV28 and TRBJ2-5; 7 nucleotides match TRBD2. Germline CDR1 MDHEN, CDR2 SYDVKM. With V trimmed by 7 bases and J by 5 bases, 10 bases remained unmatched. This CDR3 region has 14 residues. CDR3 DNA: TGTGCCAGCAACTCCCCGGGAGGCGTCGAGACCCAGTACTTC. Translation: CASNSPGGVETQYF.

This clone was counted once. The chain links TRBV11-2 to TRBJ1-6, with 9 bases that match TRBD1. The CDR3 sequence is 15 residues long. V shed 6 bases, J shed 7 bases, and the junction held 7 bases outside the gene matches. Germline CDR1 is SGHAT and CDR2 is FQNNGV. The DNA of the CDR3 is TGTGCCAGCAGACTTATGGACAGGGGAAATTCACCCCTCCACTTT. This encodes CASRLMDRGNSPLHF.

This rearrangement joins TRBV10-2 to TRBJ2-7, with 13 bases fitting TRBD2. The V and J ends lost 6 bases and 0 bases, in that order; junction bases with no gene match: 11. The CDR3 is made up of 18 amino acids. CDR1 is WSHSY and CDR2 is SAAADI in the germline V gene. The CDR3, as DNA: TGCGCCAGCAGCCCAGATCCGGGACTAGCGGGGAGCTCCTACGAGCAGTACTTC. Protein product: CASSPDPGLAGSSYEQYF.

For this clone: Distinct nucleotide sequences in the sample also encode this CDR3. This chain links TRBV7-2 with TRBJ2-7; TRBD1 matches 10 bases. V lost 1 base to trimming and J lost 4 bases; unmatched junction nucleotides: 1. The V gene's germline CDR1 is SGHTA and CDR2 FQGNSA. The CDR3 length is 14 residues. CDR3 nucleotides: TGTGCCAGCAGCTTAGGACAGGGGGCATACGAGCAGTACTTC. Amino acids: CASSLGQGAYEQYF.

Here the CDR3 reads CASSLSVNTEAFF. CDR3 DNA sequence: TGTGCCAGCAGTTTGTCAGTAAACACTGAAGCTTTCTTT. The V and J genes are TRBV28 and TRBJ1-1; no definite D call. The germline CDR1 and CDR2 sequences are MDHEN and SYDVKM. The germline V and J ends were trimmed by 3 bases and 2 bases, with 7 bases remaining between them. This CDR3 has 13 amino acids.

J is TRBJ2-7 and V is TRBV5-1, with D unresolved. There are 14 residues in the CDR3. From germline, CDR1 is SGHRS and CDR2 YFSETQ. Trimming took off 1 base at V and 0 bases at J, with 8 bases between the two ends. The CDR3 nucleotides are TGCGCCAGCAGCTTGAACTTCGCCTCCTACGAGCAGTACTTC. It encodes CASSLNFASYEQYF.